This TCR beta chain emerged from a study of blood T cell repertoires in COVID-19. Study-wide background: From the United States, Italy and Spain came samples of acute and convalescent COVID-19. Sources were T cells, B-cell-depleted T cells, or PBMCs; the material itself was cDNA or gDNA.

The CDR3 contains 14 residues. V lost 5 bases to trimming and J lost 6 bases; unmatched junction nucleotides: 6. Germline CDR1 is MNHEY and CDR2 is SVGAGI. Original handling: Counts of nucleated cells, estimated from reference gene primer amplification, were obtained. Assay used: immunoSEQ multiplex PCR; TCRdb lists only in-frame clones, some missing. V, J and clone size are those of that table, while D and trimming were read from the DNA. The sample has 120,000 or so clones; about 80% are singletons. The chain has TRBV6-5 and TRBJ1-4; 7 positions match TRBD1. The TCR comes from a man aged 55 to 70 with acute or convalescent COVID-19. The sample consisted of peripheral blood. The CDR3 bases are TGTGCCAGCAGTACAGGGGACTCCTATGAAAAACTGTTTTTT. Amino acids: CASSTGDSYEKLFF.